This entry features one T cell receptor (beta chain) sequence. One end of the junction varies from germline; a read error may be responsible. Patients included in sequencing had previously demonstrated CD8+CD57+ cell expansion by flow cytometry. The source of the sample is a study of CD8+CD57+ T cells in acquired aplastic anemia. Investigators profiled TCR beta VDJ and CDR3 from genomic DNA template. One entry per CDR3 protein, called by TCRdb with MiXCR from the reads. Of 200,000 to 300,000 distinct CDR3 sequences in the sample, approximately 82% were seen once. This sequence originates from a human donor with aplastic anemia. The sample was sorted CD4+, CD8+, or CD8+CD57+ T cells (not recorded which) from PBMCs.

CDR3 nucleotide sequence: TGTGCCAGCAGTGGAGGCGGGGCGAAGACTATGGCTACCTTT. Its translation: CASSGGGAKTMATF. V is TRBV7-9 and J is TRBJ1-6; tentative D call: TRBD1 (5 bases). The germline V gene encodes CDR1 SEHNR and CDR2 FQNEAQ (reference sequence). The CDR3 runs to 14 residues.